This entry is about one T cell receptor (beta chain). The protocol was immunoSEQ multiplex PCR, while the TCRdb copy is restricted to in-frame clones and leaves out a portion. The data contain around 57,000 clones, over 80% of them seen just once; the ten biggest clones take up 0.89%. This record belongs to a study of T cell changes during pregnancy in multiple sclerosis. Trimming removed 5 bases from V and 2 bases from J; junction bases left unmatched: 5. Germline V gene sequence: CDR1 MNHEY, CDR2 SMNVEV (reference sequence). The CDR3 is made up of 15 amino acids. The TCR comes from a female donor in good health, enrolled as a control in a pregnancy study. Sequenced here: peripheral blood, sampled in the first trimester of pregnancy. The chain uses TRBV27 and TRBJ2-1; TRBD1 agrees at 8 bases. The CDR3 sequence: CASSRGQGAYNEQFF. CDR3 in DNA: TGTGCCAGCAGTCGCGGACAGGGAGCCTACAATGAGCAGTTCTTC.